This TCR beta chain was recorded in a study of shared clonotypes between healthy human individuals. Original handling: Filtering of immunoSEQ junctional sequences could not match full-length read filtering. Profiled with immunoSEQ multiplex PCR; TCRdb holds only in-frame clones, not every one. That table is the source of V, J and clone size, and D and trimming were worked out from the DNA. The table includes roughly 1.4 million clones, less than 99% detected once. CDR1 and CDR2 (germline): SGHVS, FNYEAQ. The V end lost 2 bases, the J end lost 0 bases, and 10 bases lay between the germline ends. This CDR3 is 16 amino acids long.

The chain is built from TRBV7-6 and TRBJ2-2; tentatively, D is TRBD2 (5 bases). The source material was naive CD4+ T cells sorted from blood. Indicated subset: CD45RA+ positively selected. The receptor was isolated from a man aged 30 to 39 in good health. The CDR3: CASSLRSGTNTGELFF. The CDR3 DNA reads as TGTGCCAGCAGCTTACGATCCGGGACGAACACCGGGGAGCTGTTTTTT.